These T cell receptor beta chains were read from a single sample in a study of blood T cell repertoires in COVID-19. Clones were read by immunoSEQ multiplex PCR, and TCRdb kept only the in-frame ones, dropping some. The table includes hundreds of thousands of clones, 86% detected once. Sequenced material: peripheral blood. The source of these receptors is a woman between 45 and 65 years old with acute or convalescent COVID-19. Each CDR3 is given with its conserved first and last residue. The order of the fields is D gene, CDR3 length, clone size, J gene, V gene, CDR3 DNA, CDR3 protein. The D gene is left open where the match is weak. Clone sizes are given selectively: once, few, many, or a class where the clone is expanded.

>-|15|-|TRBJ1-2|TRBV24-1
TGTGCCACCAGTGACTCGGGACTCCTTAACTATGGCTACACCTTC
CATSDSGLLNYGYTF
>TRBD1|14|-|TRBJ2-2|TRBV9
TGTGCCAGCAGCGGACAGGGCGGGACCGGGGAGCTGTTTTTT
CASSGQGGTGELFF
>-|15|-|TRBJ1-2|TRBV4-3
TGCGCCAGCAGCCAGGGAACAGGGTTGATTGGTGGCTACACCTTC
CASSQGTGLIGGYTF
>TRBD2|16|-|TRBJ2-1|TRBV6-5
TGTGCCAGCAGTTACGGGACTAGCGGGGGGGGCTATGAGCAGTTCTTC
CASSYGTSGGGYEQFF
>-|16|few|TRBJ2-7|TRBV19
TGTGCCAGTAGTACCCAGATCGTCCGCGGCCCCTACGAGCAGTACTTC
CASSTQIVRGPYEQYF
>TRBD2|15|-|TRBJ2-1|TRBV7-9
TGTGCCAGCAGCTTGAACGGGGGGGCAACCAATGAGCAGTTCTTC
CASSLNGGATNEQFF
>TRBD1|14|-|TRBJ1-2|TRBV6-6
TGTGCCAGCAGTCCTTGGACAGGGGGCCTTGGCTACACCTTC
CASSPWTGGLGYTF
>TRBD2|16|-|TRBJ2-1|TRBV5-1
TGCGCCAGCAGCTCGTATGGACTAGCGGGAAACAATGAGCAGTTCTTC
CASSSYGLAGNNEQFF
>TRBD2|13|-|TRBJ2-7|TRBV10-1
TGCGCCAGCAGTCCAACAACGACTAGCTCTCAGTACTTC
CASSPTTTSSQYF
>-|13|-|TRBJ1-2|TRBV6-2/TRBV6-3
TGTGCCAGCAGCTGGACAGAGAGCTATGGCTACACCTTC
CASSWTESYGYTF
>TRBD1|15|-|TRBJ2-3|TRBV5-1
TGCGCCAGCAGCCCCATGACAGGGTTCCCAGATACGCAGTATTTT
CASSPMTGFPDTQYF
>-|15|-|TRBJ2-7|TRBV27
TGTGCCACCCAGTTTGGGGGACATACGGGCTACGAGCAGTACTTC
CATQFGGHTGYEQYF